Below, 25 T cell receptor beta chains from the same sample are listed, as sequenced in a study of blood T cell repertoires in COVID-19. Generated by immunoSEQ multiplex PCR, the TCRdb table keeps only in-frame clones and is missing some. The repertoire includes about 210,000 clones, approximately 84% of them detected once, and about 7.8% sits in the top ten. The sample consisted of peripheral blood. The origin of the receptors is a woman of 80 years or more with COVID-19, enrolled during active disease.

The genes are TRBV5-1 and TRBJ2-7, with D maybe TRBD1 (5 bases). CDR3 length: 14 residues. From germline, CDR1 is SGHRS and CDR2 YFSETQ. The V end was cut by 0 bases, the J end by 5 bases, with 12 bases between. The CDR3 is CASSLVAGQNEQYF. The CDR3 region has the DNA TGCGCCAGCAGCTTGGTTGCAGGGCAGAACGAGCAGTACTTC. The variable domain in full, with the rest retrieved from reference TRBV5-1 and TRBJ2-7, is KAGVTQTPRYLIKTRGQQVTLSCSPISGHRSVSWYQQTPGQGLQFLFEYFSETQRNKGNFPGRFSGRQFSNSRSEMNVSTLELGDSALYLCASSLVAGQNEQYFGPGTRLTVT.

The chain is built from TRBV5-1 and TRBJ1-2; D is undetermined. V was shortened by 4 bases and J by 8 bases, with 18 bases between the two germline ends. Germline CDR1 is SGHRS and CDR2 is YFSETQ. The CDR3 sequence is 14 residues long. For the CDR3, the DNA is TGCGCCAGCAGCCCAGGACTGGCCAGTCTGGGCTACACCTTC. This encodes CASSPGLASLGYTF.

This clone appeared once. The CDR3 sequence: CASSLEMGLAGGRNTGELFF. The CDR3 DNA reads as TGTGCCAGCAGCTTGGAGATGGGACTAGCGGGAGGACGGAACACCGGGGAGCTGTTTTTT. The rearrangement joins TRBV5-4 to TRBJ2-2, with TRBD2 matching over 15 bases. The CDR3 runs 20 residues. Trimming removed 0 bases from V and 1 base from J; junction bases left unmatched: 7. From germline, CDR1 is SGHNT and CDR2 YYREEE (reference sequence).

The V call is TRBV18, the J call TRBJ2-5; 9 positions match TRBD1. The J segment lost 0 bases and the V segment lost 6 bases, leaving 8 bases of the junction unmatched. There are 16 residues in the CDR3. Germline-derived CDR1 and CDR2 are KGHSH and LQKENI. This CDR3 is CASSPGTGTYQETQYF. CDR3 nucleotide sequence: TGTGCCAGCTCTCCCGGGACAGGGACGTACCAAGAGACCCAGTACTTC.

The V gene is TRBV7-9, the J gene TRBJ1-2, with D perhaps matching TRBD1 (5 bases). The germline CDR1 and CDR2 sequences are SEHNR and FQNEAQ (reference sequence). The V end lost 7 bases, the J end lost 8 bases, and 17 bases lay between the germline ends. CDR3 length equals 13 residues. The CDR3 loop reads CASIPAGGVGYTF. In DNA, the CDR3 is TGTGCCAGCATCCCAGCTGGGGGGGTCGGCTACACCTTC.

The chain couples TRBV18 to TRBJ1-2; TRBD1 agrees at 7 bases. The junction had 11 bases not matched to a gene; V was cut back by 6 bases and J by 4 bases. Germline CDR1 is KGHSH and CDR2 is LQKENI. The CDR3 spans 15 residues. In nucleotides, the CDR3 is TGTGCCAGCTCCCTGGGTACAGGGGACCTCTATGGCTACACCTTC. It codes for CASSLGTGDLYGYTF.

The chain has TRBV6-1 and TRBJ2-5; D is ambiguous. The CDR3 totals 14 residues. CDR1 and CDR2 (germline): MNHNS, SASEGT. V gave up 0 bases and J gave up 7 bases, with 12 bases separating them. CDR3 region: CASSEANVAGTQYF. In DNA form, the CDR3 reads TGTGCCAGCAGTGAAGCGAACGTGGCAGGGACCCAGTACTTC.

The rearrangement joins TRBV18 to TRBJ1-2, with 7 positions matching TRBD1. The CDR3 is made up of 15 amino acids. Germline V gene lookup returns CDR1 KGHSH and CDR2 LQKENI. V was clipped by 6 bases and J by 3 bases; unmatched bases: 10. DNA of the CDR3: TGTGCCAGCTCCTCCGGGACAGCTCGAGACTATGGCTACACCTTC. This translates into CASSSGTARDYGYTF.

This clone was seen a handful of times. This chain connects TRBV3-1 (or the pseudogene TRBV3-2) to TRBJ1-2, with TRBD1 matching over 8 bases. V lost 2 bases and J lost 8; bases outside the gene matches: 13. In germline, CDR1 is LGHDT, CDR2 YNNKEL (reference sequence). The CDR3 extends over 16 amino acids. DNA of the CDR3: TGTGCCAGCAGCCAAAGCACAGGGGGACCCGACGGCGGCTACACCTTC. This gives the protein CASSQSTGGPDGGYTF.

V usage is TRBV2 and J usage is TRBJ1-1; tentative D call: TRBD1 (6 bases). This CDR3 has 13 residues. Trimming removed 10 bases at V and 1 base at J, with 13 bases between. Germline V CDR1 and CDR2: SNHLY, FYNNEI. The DNA of the CDR3 is TGTGCCAACAACCGGGACACGAACACTGAAGCTTTCTTT. Translated, it gives CANNRDTNTEAFF.

The chain uses TRBV27 and TRBJ2-2; perhaps TRBD2 as D (5 bases). The CDR3 loop spans 15 amino acids. Germline V CDR1 and CDR2: MNHEY, SMNVEV (reference sequence). V lost 7 bases and J 8 bases, leaving 20 bases between the germline ends. Written as DNA, the CDR3 is TGTGCCAGCACCCGGGCGGGCCCCTTCCGGGGGGAGCTGTTTTTT. This gives the protein CASTRAGPFRGELFF.

The rearrangement uses TRBV7-9 and TRBJ2-3, with a tentative D call TRBD2 (6 bases). Germline assignment: CDR1 SEHNR and CDR2 FQNEAQ (reference sequence). The CDR3 sequence is 14 residues long. With 5 bases removed from V and 6 bases from J, the gap between germline ends came to 15 bases. CDR3 sequence reads: CASSPPRAGDTQYF. The CDR3 bases are TGTGCCAGCAGCCCCCCTAGGGCGGGGGATACGCAGTATTTT.

The chain carries TRBV2 and TRBJ2-1; the match to TRBD2 covers 8 bases. V lost 4 bases to trimming and J lost 2 bases; unmatched junction nucleotides: 4. Germline loops: CDR1 SNHLY, CDR2 FYNNEI. The CDR3 sequence is 15 residues long. CDR3 region: CASSVGGGPYNEQFF. The CDR3, as DNA: TGTGCCAGCAGTGTGGGCGGGGGGCCCTACAATGAGCAGTTCTTC.

This chain joins TRBV11-1 and TRBJ2-3; D ambiguous. CDR1 is SGHAT and CDR2 is FQDESV in the germline V gene (reference sequence). This CDR3 comprises 14 residues. With 2 bases removed from V and 0 bases from J, the gap between germline ends came to 6 bases. The CDR3 region has the DNA TGTGCCAGCAGCTTAATGCGAAGCACAGATACGCAGTATTTT. Residues: CASSLMRSTDTQYF. Looking up the rest from reference TRBV11-1 and TRBJ2-3 gives the full variable domain: EAEVAQSPRYKITEKSQAVAFWCDPISGHATLYWYRQILGQGPELLVQFQDESVVDDSQLPKDRFSAERLKGVDSTLKIQPAELGDSAMYLCASSLMRSTDTQYFGPGTRLTVL.

Concerning this clone: This specimen includes other DNA sequences encoding the same CDR3. This rearrangement joins TRBV5-1 to TRBJ1-1, with 7 bases identical to TRBD1. V was clipped by 0 bases and J by 1 base; unmatched bases: 0. The CDR3 totals 14 residues. Germline lookup yields CDR1 SGHRS and CDR2 YFSETQ. CDR3: CASSLGTGNTEAFF. The CDR3, as DNA: TGCGCCAGCAGCTTGGGGACAGGGAACACTGAAGCTTTCTTT.

The chain is built from TRBV7-3 and TRBJ2-1; the match to TRBD2 covers 10 bases. The germline V gene encodes CDR1 SGHTA and CDR2 FQGTGA. CDR3 length: 17 residues. Germline trimming cut 6 bases from V and 1 base from J; bases unmatched to any gene: 9. CDR3 sequence (DNA): TGTGCCAGCAGAGAGCGGGAGGGCCTAGGGTCCTACAATGAGCAGTTCTTC. It yields the protein CASREREGLGSYNEQFF.

The chain couples TRBV3-1 (or the pseudogene TRBV3-2) to TRBJ1-1; weak D call: TRBD1 (5 bases). The V and J ends lost 5 bases and 3 bases respectively, with 13 bases between them. CDR1 and CDR2 (germline): LGHDT, YNNKEL (reference sequence). The CDR3 runs 14 residues. The CDR3: CASSGLGGDTEAFF. DNA for the CDR3: TGTGCCAGCAGCGGACTCGGGGGTGACACTGAAGCTTTCTTT.

This clone has only one observation. CDR3 residues: CASIGTGGRNTIYF. The DNA of the CDR3 is TGTGCCAGCATCGGGACAGGGGGCCGGAACACCATATATTTT. J is TRBJ1-3 and V is TRBV6-5; 12 bases fit TRBD1. Germline lookup yields CDR1 MNHEY and CDR2 SVGAGI. CDR3 length: 14 residues. With 7 bases clipped from V and 7 bases from J, the junction kept 5 bases outside the gene matches.

This clone was recorded a few times. V gene TRBV18 combines with J gene TRBJ1-4; D not resolved. The ends were cut back, 2 bases at V and 8 bases at J, with 9 bases in the middle. This CDR3 contains 13 residues. Germline V CDR1 and CDR2: KGHSH, LQKENI. The CDR3 nucleotides are TGTGCCAGCTCACCAGAGAGGGAAGAAAAACTGTTTTTT. Its translation is CASSPEREEKLFF. Full variable domain (outside the CDR3, taken from reference TRBV18 and TRBJ1-4): NAGVMQNPRHLVRRRGQEARLRCSPMKGHSHVYWYRQLPEEGLKFMVYLQKENIIDESGMPKERFSAEFPKEGPSILRIQQVVRGDSAAYFCASSPEREEKLFFGSGTQLSVL.

V is TRBV5-4 and J is TRBJ2-3; D might be TRBD1 (6 bases). The V end was cut by 0 bases, the J end by 2 bases, with 16 bases between. The CDR3 contains 17 residues. CDR1 SGHNT and CDR2 YYREEE come from the germline V gene (reference sequence). CDR3 in DNA: TGTGCCAGCAGCTTGGGGGGGCCGGCGGTGATCACAGATACGCAGTATTTT. This encodes CASSLGGPAVITDTQYF.

This rearrangement joins TRBV19 to TRBJ1-2; D may be TRBD1 (6 bases). This CDR3 spans 15 amino acids. Per germline, CDR1 LNHDA and CDR2 SQIVND (reference sequence). The V end lost 4 bases, the J end lost 4 bases, and 16 bases lay between the germline ends. The CDR3 nucleotides are TGTGCCAGTAGTAGCGGCAGGGGCCAGGGCTATGGCTACACCTTC. This encodes CASSSGRGQGYGYTF.

J is TRBJ2-1 and V is TRBV11-2; no clear D gene. V was shortened by 1 base and J by 0 bases, with 10 bases between the two germline ends. There are 16 residues in the CDR3. The germline V gene encodes CDR1 SGHAT and CDR2 FQNNGV. The CDR3 sequence: CASSLVAASSYNEQFF. CDR3 in DNA: TGTGCCAGCAGCTTAGTGGCAGCTAGCTCCTACAATGAGCAGTTCTTC.

The J gene is TRBJ2-5, the V gene TRBV10-3; TRBD2 matches at 10 bases. Germline V gives CDR1 ENHRY, CDR2 SYGVKD. CDR3 size: 16 residues. Trimming took 5 bases from V and 0 from J; bases not matched to a gene: 6. The CDR3 loop reads CAISPDSGGNQETQYF. The CDR3 DNA sequence: TGTGCCATCAGTCCCGATAGCGGGGGGAACCAAGAGACCCAGTACTTC.

The J gene is TRBJ2-7, the V gene TRBV15; 7 bases are shared with TRBD2. The CDR3 runs to 13 residues. Germline V gene sequence: CDR1 LNHNV, CDR2 YYDKDF (reference sequence). The V gene end was trimmed by 1 base and the J gene end by 12 bases; junction bases not matched to a gene: 9. The CDR3 loop reads CATSRGEGMGLYF. The CDR3 coding sequence is TGTGCCACCAGCAGAGGGGAGGGGATGGGTCTGTACTTC.

V gene TRBV11-1 combines with J gene TRBJ1-1; 11 nucleotides line up with TRBD1. V shed 7 bases, J shed 5 bases, and the junction held 3 bases outside the gene matches. The CDR3 contains 13 residues. Germline-derived CDR1 and CDR2 are SGHAT and FQDESV (reference sequence). The CDR3 sequence is CASMDRGRTEAFF. DNA for the CDR3: TGTGCCAGCATGGACAGGGGGCGAACTGAAGCTTTCTTT.